This T cell receptor beta chain was retrieved from a study of T cell responses to AZD1222 COVID-19 vaccine. Study-wide findings and caveats: Baseline serostatus was positive in only a handful of AZD1222 recipients. The breadth and depth of Spike-specific TCRs increased once two AZD1222 doses had been given. CD4 TCRs associated with vaccination spanned spike, dominating at 160-218 and 743-854. Repertoire sampling happened only post peak T cell response.

Worth noting for this clone: The antigen remains unidentified.

Sequencing was performed with immunoSEQ multiplex PCR; in TCRdb, only in-frame clones are kept and a portion is missing. The sample consists of roughly 140,000 clones, about nine tenths of them appearing once. The CDR3 length is 13 residues. In germline, CDR1 is SGHRS, CDR2 YFSETQ. Between the trimmed V and J ends, which lost 2 bases and 8 bases, there was a span of 10 bases. This chain links TRBV5-1 with TRBJ1-4, with D possibly TRBD1 on 6 matching bases. The source is an adult who received the AZD1222 COVID-19 vaccine. Sequenced here: peripheral blood, sampled 28 days after the second AZD1222 dose. Here the CDR3 reads CASSFRQGEKLFF. The DNA for the CDR3 is TGCGCCAGCAGCTTTCGTCAGGGGGAAAAACTGTTTTTT.